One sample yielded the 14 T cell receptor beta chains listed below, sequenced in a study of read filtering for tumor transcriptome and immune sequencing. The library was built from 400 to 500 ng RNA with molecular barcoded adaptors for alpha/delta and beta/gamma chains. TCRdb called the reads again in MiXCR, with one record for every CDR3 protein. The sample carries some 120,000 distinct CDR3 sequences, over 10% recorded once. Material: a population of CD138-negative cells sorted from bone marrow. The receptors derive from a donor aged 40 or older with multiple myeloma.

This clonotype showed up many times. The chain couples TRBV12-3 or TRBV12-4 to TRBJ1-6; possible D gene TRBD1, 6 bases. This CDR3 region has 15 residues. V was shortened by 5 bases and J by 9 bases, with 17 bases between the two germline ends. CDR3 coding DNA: TGTGCCAGCAGTCCAATCGGGGGCCTAGGTTCACCCCTCCACTTT. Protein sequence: CASSPIGGLGSPLHF.

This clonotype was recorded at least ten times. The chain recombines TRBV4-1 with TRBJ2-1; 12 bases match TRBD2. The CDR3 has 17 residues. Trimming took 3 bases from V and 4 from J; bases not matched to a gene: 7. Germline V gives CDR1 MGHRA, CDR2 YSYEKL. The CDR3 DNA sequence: TGCGCCAGCAGCCAGGGGGGGACTAGCGGGTTATACAATGAGCAGTTCTTC. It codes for CASSQGGTSGLYNEQFF.

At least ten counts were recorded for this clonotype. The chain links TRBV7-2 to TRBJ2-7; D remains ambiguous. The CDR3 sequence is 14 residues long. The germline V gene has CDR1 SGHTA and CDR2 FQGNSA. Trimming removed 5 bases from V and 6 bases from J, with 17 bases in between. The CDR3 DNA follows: TGTGCCAGCAGCGGGTCCGTCAGCAGCACCGAGCAGTACTTC. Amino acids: CASSGSVSSTEQYF.

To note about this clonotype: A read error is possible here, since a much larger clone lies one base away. The CDR3 loop is CATTGTVTDTQYF. DNA of the CDR3: TGTGCCACCACCGGGACCGTCACAGATACGCAGTATTTT. The chain employs TRBV24-1 and TRBJ2-3; TRBD1 or TRBD2 may be the D gene (5 bases each). The CDR3 is 13 amino acids. CDR1 KGHDR and CDR2 SFDVKD come from the germline V gene. The germline V and J ends were trimmed by 8 bases and 2 bases, with 10 bases remaining between them.

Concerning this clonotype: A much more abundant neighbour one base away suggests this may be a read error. CDR3 residues: CSARVGGPRTEASF. The CDR3 bases are TGCAGTGCTAGAGTTGGGGGCCCGAGGACTGAAGCTTCCTTT. The V and J genes are TRBV20-1 and TRBJ1-1; D is possibly TRBD1 (6 bases). CDR1 is DFQATT, CDR2 SNEGSKA, per germline (reference sequence). This CDR3 spans 14 amino acids.

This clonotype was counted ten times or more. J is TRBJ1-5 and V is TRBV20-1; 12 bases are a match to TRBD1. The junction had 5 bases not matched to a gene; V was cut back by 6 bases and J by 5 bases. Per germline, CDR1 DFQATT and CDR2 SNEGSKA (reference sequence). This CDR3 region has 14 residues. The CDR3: CSAIGTGGDQPQHF. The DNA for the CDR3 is TGCAGTGCCATCGGGACAGGGGGCGATCAGCCCCAGCATTTT.

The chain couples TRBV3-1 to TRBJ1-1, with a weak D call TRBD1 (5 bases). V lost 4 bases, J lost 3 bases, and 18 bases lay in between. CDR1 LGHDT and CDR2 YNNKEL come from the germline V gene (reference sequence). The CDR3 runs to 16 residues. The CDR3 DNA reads TGTGCCAGCAGCCCTCAAGCGGGCAGGGTGGACACTGAAGCTTTCTTT. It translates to CASSPQAGRVDTEAFF.

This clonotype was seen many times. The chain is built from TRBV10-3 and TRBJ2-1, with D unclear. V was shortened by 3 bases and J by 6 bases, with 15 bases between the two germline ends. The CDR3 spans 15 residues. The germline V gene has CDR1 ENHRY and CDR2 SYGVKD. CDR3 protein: CAISDRTGPFNEQFF. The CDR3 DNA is TGTGCCATCAGTGACCGCACGGGCCCCTTCAATGAGCAGTTCTTC.

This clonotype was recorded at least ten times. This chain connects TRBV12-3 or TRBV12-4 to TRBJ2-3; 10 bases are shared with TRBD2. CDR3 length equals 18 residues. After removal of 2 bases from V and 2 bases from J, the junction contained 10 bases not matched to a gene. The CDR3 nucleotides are TGTGCCAGCAGTTTAAAAGCGGGAGGGAATCAGGCCACAGATACGCAGTATTTT. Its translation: CASSLKAGGNQATDTQYF.

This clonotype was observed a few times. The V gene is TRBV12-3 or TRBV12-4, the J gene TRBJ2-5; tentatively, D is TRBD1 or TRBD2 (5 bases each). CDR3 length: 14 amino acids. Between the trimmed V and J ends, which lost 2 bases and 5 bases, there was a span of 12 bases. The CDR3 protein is CASSLTQGRETQYF. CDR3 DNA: TGTGCCAGCAGTTTAACCCAGGGACGGGAGACCCAGTACTTC.

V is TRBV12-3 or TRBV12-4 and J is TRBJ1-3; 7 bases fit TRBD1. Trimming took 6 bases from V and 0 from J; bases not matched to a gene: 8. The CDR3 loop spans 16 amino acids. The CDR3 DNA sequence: TGTGCCAGCAGACGGGGACAGTCGGGCTCTGGAAACACCATATATTTT. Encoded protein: CASRRGQSGSGNTIYF.

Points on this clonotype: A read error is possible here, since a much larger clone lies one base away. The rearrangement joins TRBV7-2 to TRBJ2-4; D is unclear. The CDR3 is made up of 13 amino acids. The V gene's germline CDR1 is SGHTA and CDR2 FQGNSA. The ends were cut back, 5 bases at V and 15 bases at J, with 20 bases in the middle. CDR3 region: CASSLGSIYEPYF. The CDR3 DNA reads TGTGCCAGCAGCCTAGGGTCTATCTACGAGCCGTACTTC. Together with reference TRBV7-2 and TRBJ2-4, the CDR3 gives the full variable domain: GAGVSQSPSNKVTEKGKDVELRCDPISGHTALYWYRQSLGQGLEFLIYFQGNSAPDKSGLPSDRFSAERTGGSVSTLTIQRTQQEDSAVYLCASSLGSIYEPYFGAGTRLSVL.

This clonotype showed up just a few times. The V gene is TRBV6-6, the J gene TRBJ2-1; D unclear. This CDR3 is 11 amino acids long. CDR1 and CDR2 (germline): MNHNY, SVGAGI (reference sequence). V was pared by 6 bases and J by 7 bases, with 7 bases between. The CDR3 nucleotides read TGTGCCAGCAGCACCCAAAATGAGCAGTTCTTC. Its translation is CASSTQNEQFF.

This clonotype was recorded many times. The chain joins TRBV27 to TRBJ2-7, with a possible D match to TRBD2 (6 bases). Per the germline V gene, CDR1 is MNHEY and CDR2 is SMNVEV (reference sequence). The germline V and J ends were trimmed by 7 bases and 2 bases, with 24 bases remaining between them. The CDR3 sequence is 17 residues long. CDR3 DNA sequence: TGTGCCAGCAACACGAGCTCTGAGGCGGGACTTACCTACGAGCAGTACTTC. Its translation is CASNTSSEAGLTYEQYF.